The 6 T cell receptor beta chains below were found in one sample sequenced in a study of blood T cell repertoires in COVID-19 (TCRdb year 2020). The method was the immunoSEQ multiplex PCR assay. As stored in TCRdb, this immuneACCESS dataset retains in-frame rearrangements with V and J assigned. A fraction of the clones does not appear; measured against another copy, unresolved V genes explain less than half of the discrepancy, and the remainder lacks a known reason. Counted in this sample were under 130,000 clones; about 89% of them appeared once. The ten largest account for approximately 3.4% of the sample. The sequencing input was peripheral blood. The receptors come from a woman aged 60-75 years with acute or convalescent COVID-19.

J is TRBJ2-7 and V is TRBV6-5; no reliable D call. V shed 0 bases and J shed 0 bases, with 12 bases lying between them. Germline V gene lookup returns CDR1 MNHEY and CDR2 SVGAGI. The CDR3 length is 16 residues. The DNA for the CDR3 is TGTGCCAGCAGTTACTCGCCCCCACCTAGCTCCTACGAGCAGTACTTC. Amino acid sequence: CASSYSPPPSSYEQYF.

The chain links TRBV6-5 to TRBJ2-7; D gene unclear. CDR1 is MNHEY, CDR2 SVGAGI, per germline. The CDR3 contains 15 residues. The germline V and J ends were trimmed by 5 bases and 3 bases, with 17 bases remaining between them. The CDR3 reads CASSPEYPSYYEQYF. The CDR3, as DNA: TGTGCCAGCAGTCCCGAGTACCCCTCCTACTACGAGCAGTACTTC.

The chain combines TRBV7-8 with TRBJ2-5, with 7 bases that match TRBD1. After removal of 4 bases from V and 4 bases from J, the junction contained 3 bases not matched to a gene. The germline gives CDR1 SGHVS, CDR2 FQNEAQ. The CDR3 extends over 13 amino acids. In DNA form, the CDR3 reads TGTGCCAGCAGCTGGGGACAGCTAGAGACCCAGTACTTC. It is translated as CASSWGQLETQYF.

The CDR3 bases are TGTGCCAGCAGTTCCGGGACAGGGGGCAGAGAGACCCAGTACTTC. Protein: CASSSGTGGRETQYF. This rearrangement joins TRBV27 to TRBJ2-5; 12 nucleotides align to TRBD1. With V trimmed by 4 bases and J by 4 bases, 4 bases remained unmatched. CDR3 length: 15 residues. Germline lookup yields CDR1 MNHEY and CDR2 SMNVEV (reference sequence).

This clone has just one count. The V gene is TRBV14, the J gene TRBJ2-3, with D maybe TRBD2 (5 bases). Trimming removed 4 bases from V and 3 bases from J, with 17 bases in between. The length of the CDR3 is 16 residues. Germline V gene sequence: CDR1 SGHDN, CDR2 FVKESK. The chain's CDR3 is CASSPDGRVGTDTQYF. CDR3 coding DNA: TGTGCCAGCAGCCCCGATGGGAGAGTGGGAACAGATACGCAGTATTTT.

The chain has TRBV5-1 and TRBJ1-2; D is perhaps TRBD1 (5 bases). V dropped 4 bases and J dropped 0 bases, with 7 bases sitting between them. Germline V gene data show CDR1 as SGHRS and CDR2 as YFSETQ. The CDR3 runs 13 residues. The CDR3 sequence: CASSDSPNYGYTF. The CDR3, as DNA: TGCGCCAGCAGCGACAGCCCTAACTATGGCTACACCTTC.